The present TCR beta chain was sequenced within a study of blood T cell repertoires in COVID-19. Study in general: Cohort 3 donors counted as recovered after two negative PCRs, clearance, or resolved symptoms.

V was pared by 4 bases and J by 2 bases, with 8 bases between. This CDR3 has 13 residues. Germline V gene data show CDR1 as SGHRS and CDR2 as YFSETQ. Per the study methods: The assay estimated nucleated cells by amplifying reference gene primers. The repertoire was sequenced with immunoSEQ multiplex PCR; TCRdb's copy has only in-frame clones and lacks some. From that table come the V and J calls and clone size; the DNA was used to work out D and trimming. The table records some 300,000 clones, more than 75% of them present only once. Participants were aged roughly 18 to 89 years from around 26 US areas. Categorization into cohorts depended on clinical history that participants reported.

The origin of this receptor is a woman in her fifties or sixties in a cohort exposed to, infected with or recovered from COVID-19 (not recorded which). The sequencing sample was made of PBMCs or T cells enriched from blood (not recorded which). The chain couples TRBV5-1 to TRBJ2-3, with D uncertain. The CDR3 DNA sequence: TGCGCCAGCAGCCCACTTTCCACAGATACGCAGTATTTT. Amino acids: CASSPLSTDTQYF.